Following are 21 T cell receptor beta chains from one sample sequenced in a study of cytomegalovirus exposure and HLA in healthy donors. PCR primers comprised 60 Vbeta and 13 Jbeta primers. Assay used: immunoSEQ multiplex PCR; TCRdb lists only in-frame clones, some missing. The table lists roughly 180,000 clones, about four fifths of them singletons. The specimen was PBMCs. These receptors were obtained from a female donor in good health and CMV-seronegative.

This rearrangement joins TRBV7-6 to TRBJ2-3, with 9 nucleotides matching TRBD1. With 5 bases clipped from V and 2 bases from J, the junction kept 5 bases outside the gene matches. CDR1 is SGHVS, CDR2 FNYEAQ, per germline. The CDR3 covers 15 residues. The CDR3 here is CASSTGQGATDTQYF. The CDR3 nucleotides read TGTGCCAGCAGCACGGGACAGGGAGCCACAGATACGCAGTATTTT.

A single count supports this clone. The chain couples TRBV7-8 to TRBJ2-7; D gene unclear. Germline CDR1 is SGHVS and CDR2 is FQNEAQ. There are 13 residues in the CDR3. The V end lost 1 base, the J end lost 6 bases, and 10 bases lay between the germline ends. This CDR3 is CASSLVEWSEQYF. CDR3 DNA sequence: TGTGCCAGCAGCTTAGTCGAGTGGAGCGAGCAGTACTTC.

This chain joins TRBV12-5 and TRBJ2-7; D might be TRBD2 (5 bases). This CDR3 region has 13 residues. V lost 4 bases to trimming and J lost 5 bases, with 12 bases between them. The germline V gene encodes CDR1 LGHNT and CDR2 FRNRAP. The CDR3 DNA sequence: TGTGCTAGTGGTTCGGGGATTACCAACGAGCAGTACTTC. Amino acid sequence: CASGSGITNEQYF.

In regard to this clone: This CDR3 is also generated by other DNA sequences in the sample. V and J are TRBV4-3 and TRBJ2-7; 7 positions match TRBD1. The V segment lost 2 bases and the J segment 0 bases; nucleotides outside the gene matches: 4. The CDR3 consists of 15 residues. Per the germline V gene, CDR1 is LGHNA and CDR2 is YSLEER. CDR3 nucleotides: TGCGCCAGCAGCCAACAACGGACAGGCTCCTACGAGCAGTACTTC. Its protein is CASSQQRTGSYEQYF.

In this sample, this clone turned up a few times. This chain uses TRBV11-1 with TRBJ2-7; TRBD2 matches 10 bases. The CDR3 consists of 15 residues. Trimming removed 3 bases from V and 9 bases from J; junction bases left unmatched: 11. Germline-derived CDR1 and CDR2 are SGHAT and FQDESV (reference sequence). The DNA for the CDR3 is TGTGCCAGCAGCTTCGGGGGGACTAGCGTAGGTCTGCAGTACTTC. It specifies CASSFGGTSVGLQYF.

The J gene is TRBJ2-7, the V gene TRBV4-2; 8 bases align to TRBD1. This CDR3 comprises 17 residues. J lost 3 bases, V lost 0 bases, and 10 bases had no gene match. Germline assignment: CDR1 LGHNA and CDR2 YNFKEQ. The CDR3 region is CASSQDTTGTGDYEQYF. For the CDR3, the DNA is TGTGCCAGCAGCCAAGATACCACCGGGACAGGTGACTACGAGCAGTACTTC.

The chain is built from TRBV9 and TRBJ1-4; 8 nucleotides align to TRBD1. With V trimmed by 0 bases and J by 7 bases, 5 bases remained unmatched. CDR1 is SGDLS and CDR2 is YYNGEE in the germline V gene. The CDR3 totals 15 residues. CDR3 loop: CASSVGTGQAEKLFF. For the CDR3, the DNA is TGTGCCAGCAGCGTAGGGACAGGGCAGGCTGAAAAACTGTTTTTT. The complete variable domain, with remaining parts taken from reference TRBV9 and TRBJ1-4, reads DSGVTQTPKHLITATGQRVTLRCSPRSGDLSVYWYQQSLDQGLQFLIQYYNGEERAKGNILERFSAQQFPDLHSELNLSSLELGDSALYFCASSVGTGQAEKLFFGSGTQLSVL.

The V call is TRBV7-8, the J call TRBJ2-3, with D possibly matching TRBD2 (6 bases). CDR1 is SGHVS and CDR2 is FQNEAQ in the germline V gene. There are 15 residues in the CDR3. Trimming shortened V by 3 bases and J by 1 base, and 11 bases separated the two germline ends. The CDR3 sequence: CASSFREDGTDTQYF. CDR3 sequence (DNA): TGTGCCAGCAGCTTCAGGGAGGATGGCACAGATACGCAGTATTTT.

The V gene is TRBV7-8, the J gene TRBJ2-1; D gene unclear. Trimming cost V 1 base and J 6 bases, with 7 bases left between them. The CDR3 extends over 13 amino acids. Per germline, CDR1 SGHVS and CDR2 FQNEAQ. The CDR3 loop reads CASSLGGPNEQFF. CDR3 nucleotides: TGTGCCAGCAGCTTAGGCGGTCCCAATGAGCAGTTCTTC.

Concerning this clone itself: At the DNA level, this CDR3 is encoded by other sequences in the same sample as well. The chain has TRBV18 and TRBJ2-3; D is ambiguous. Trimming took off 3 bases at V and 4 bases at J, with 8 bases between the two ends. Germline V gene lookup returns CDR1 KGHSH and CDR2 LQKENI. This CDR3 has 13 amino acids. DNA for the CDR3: TGTGCCAGCTCACCCCCGAGCGCAGATACGCAGTATTTT. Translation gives CASSPPSADTQYF.

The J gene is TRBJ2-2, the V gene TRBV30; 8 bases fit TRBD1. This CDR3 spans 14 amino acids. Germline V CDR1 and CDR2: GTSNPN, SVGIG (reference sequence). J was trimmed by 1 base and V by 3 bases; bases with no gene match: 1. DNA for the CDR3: TGTGCCTGGAGGACAGGGGAGAACACCGGGGAGCTGTTTTTT. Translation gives CAWRTGENTGELFF.

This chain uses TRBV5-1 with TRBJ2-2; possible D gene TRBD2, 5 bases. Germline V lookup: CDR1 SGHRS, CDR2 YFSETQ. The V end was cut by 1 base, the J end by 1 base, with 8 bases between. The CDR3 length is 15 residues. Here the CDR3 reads CASSLLAKNTGELFF. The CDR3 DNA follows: TGCGCCAGCAGCTTGCTAGCTAAGAACACCGGGGAGCTGTTTTTT.

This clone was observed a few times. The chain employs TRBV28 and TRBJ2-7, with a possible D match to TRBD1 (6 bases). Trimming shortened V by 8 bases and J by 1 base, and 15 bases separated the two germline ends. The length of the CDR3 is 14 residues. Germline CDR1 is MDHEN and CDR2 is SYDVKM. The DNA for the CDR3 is TGTGCCAGCTGGCAGACAGGAAATTCCTACGAGCAGTACTTC. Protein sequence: CASWQTGNSYEQYF. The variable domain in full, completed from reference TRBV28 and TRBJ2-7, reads DVKVTQSSRYLVKRTGEKVFLECVQDMDHENMFWYRQDPGLGLRLIYFSYDVKMKEKGDIPEGYSVSREKKERFSLILESASTNQTSMYLCASWQTGNSYEQYFGPGTRLTVT.

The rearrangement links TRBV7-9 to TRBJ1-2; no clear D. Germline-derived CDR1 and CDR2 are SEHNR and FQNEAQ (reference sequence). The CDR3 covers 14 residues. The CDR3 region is CSADELGANYGYTF. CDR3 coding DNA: TGTTCCGCAGACGAACTAGGAGCTAACTATGGCTACACCTTC.

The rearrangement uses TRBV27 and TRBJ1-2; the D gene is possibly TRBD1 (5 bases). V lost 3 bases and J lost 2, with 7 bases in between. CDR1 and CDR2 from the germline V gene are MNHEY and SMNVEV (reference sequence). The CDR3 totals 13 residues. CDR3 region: CASSLGGNYGYTF. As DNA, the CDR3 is TGTGCCAGCAGTTTGGGGGGGAACTATGGCTACACCTTC.

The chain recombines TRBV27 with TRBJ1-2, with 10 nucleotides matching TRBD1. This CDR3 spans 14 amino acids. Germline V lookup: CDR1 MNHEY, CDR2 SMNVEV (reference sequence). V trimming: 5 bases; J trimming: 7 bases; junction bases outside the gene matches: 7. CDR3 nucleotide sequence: TGTGCCAGCAGTATTAGACAGGGGGCGGGTGGCTACACCTTC. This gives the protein CASSIRQGAGGYTF.

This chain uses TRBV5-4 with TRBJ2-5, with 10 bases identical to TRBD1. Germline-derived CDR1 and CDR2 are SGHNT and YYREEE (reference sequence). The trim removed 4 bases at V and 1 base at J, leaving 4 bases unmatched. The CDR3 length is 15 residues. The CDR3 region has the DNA TGTGCCAGCAGCCCCGGGACAGGGGTCCAAGAGACCCAGTACTTC. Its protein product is CASSPGTGVQETQYF.

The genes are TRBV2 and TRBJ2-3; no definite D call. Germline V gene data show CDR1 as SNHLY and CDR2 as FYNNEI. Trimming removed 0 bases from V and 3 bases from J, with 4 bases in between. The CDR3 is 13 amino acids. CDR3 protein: CASSEALTDTQYF. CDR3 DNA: TGTGCCAGCAGTGAAGCTCTAACAGATACGCAGTATTTT.

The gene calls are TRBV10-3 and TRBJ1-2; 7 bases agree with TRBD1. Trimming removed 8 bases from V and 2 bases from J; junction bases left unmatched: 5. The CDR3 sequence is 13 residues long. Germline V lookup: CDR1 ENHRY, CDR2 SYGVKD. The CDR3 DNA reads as TGTGCCATCGGGGACAGTTTGAACTATGGCTACACCTTC. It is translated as CAIGDSLNYGYTF.

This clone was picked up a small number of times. The CDR3 nucleotides read TGTGCCAGCAGTGACCGGGTTTATAATTCACCCCTCCACTTT. It yields the protein CASSDRVYNSPLHF. The genes are TRBV6-1 and TRBJ1-6; D is undetermined. Trimming removed 3 bases at V and 4 bases at J, with 7 bases between. CDR3 size: 14 residues. From germline, CDR1 is MNHNS and CDR2 SASEGT.

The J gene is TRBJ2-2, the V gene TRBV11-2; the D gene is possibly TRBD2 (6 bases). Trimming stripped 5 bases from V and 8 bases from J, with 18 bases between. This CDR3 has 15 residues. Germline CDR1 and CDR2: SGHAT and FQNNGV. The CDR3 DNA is TGTGCCAGCAGCCTTCGACTAGGGGTTTCGGGGGAGCTGTTTTTT. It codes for CASSLRLGVSGELFF.